These 28 T cell receptor beta chains came from one sample sequenced in a study of shared clonotypes between healthy human individuals. Libraries were prepared by immunoSEQ multiplex PCR; TCRdb keeps only in-frame clonotypes and omits some of them. The sample gives more than 400,000 clones, about 84% of which show up once; about 12% is in the top ten. The sequenced sample was PBMCs. These receptors were obtained from a woman aged 40 to 50 in good health. Some clones in this sample may be carry-over from other donors' samples.

This clone has more than one count but fewer than ten. The chain recombines TRBV7-9 with TRBJ2-1; tentative D call: TRBD2 (5 bases). The ends were cut back, 0 bases at V and 0 bases at J, with 9 bases in the middle. The CDR3 length is 16 residues. In germline, CDR1 is SEHNR, CDR2 FQNEAQ (reference sequence). CDR3 sequence: CASSLAPGSSYNEQFF. The DNA of the CDR3 is TGTGCCAGCAGCTTAGCGCCGGGGAGCTCCTACAATGAGCAGTTCTTC.

V is TRBV7-3 and J is TRBJ1-1; unclear D gene. V was pared by 5 bases and J by 0 bases, with 7 bases between. CDR1 and CDR2 from the germline V gene are SGHTA and FQGTGA. The CDR3 spans 13 residues. The CDR3, as DNA: TGTGCCAGCAGCCAGCATATGAACACTGAAGCTTTCTTT. Its translation is CASSQHMNTEAFF.

This clone was recorded only once. Here the CDR3 DNA reads TGTGCCAGCAGCGTAGGTTGGGGAAGCCGGAACATTCAGTACTTC. Amino acids: CASSVGWGSRNIQYF. The rearrangement joins TRBV9 to TRBJ2-4; D uncertain. There are 15 residues in the CDR3. Germline assignment: CDR1 SGDLS and CDR2 YYNGEE. Deletions cut 0 bases from V and 7 bases from J, with 14 bases between. Full variable domain (missing parts from reference TRBV9 and TRBJ2-4): DSGVTQTPKHLITATGQRVTLRCSPRSGDLSVYWYQQSLDQGLQFLIQYYNGEERAKGNILERFSAQQFPDLHSELNLSSLELGDSALYFCASSVGWGSRNIQYFGAGTRLSVL.

For this clone: It differs at one base from a far larger clone, so likely a read error. V usage is TRBV30 and J usage is TRBJ1-5, with D unresolved. The length of the CDR3 is 15 residues. From germline, CDR1 is GTSNPN and CDR2 SVGIG (reference sequence). The CDR3 spells CAWSALLGSNQPKHF. For the CDR3, the DNA is TGTGCCTGGAGCGCACTTTTGGGATCCAATCAGCCCAAGCATTTT.

The chain links TRBV7-9 to TRBJ2-1, with 7 positions matching TRBD2. The CDR3 is made up of 14 amino acids. The V gene end was trimmed by 2 bases and the J gene end by 5 bases; junction bases not matched to a gene: 3. The germline V gene encodes CDR1 SEHNR and CDR2 FQNEAQ (reference sequence). In nucleotides, the CDR3 is TGTGCCAGCAGCTTACTAGCGGAGAACAATGAGCAGTTCTTC. It yields the protein CASSLLAENNEQFF.

The V and J genes are TRBV10-3 and TRBJ2-1; 9 nucleotides match TRBD2. Germline assignment: CDR1 ENHRY and CDR2 SYGVKD. CDR3 length: 18 residues. Trimming took 8 bases from V and 0 from J; bases not matched to a gene: 14. CDR3 DNA: TGTGCCATCGGAGTAGGACTAGCGTGGGGCAGCTCCTACAATGAGCAGTTCTTC. This gives the protein CAIGVGLAWGSSYNEQFF.

V is TRBV9 and J is TRBJ1-5; D uncertain. The V end lost 4 bases, the J end lost 3 bases, and 11 bases lay between the germline ends. The CDR3 is 14 amino acids. CDR1 is SGDLS and CDR2 is YYNGEE in the germline V gene. In DNA form, the CDR3 reads TGTGCCAGCAGCCCCGGACGACTCAATCAGCCCCAGCATTTT. Translating gives CASSPGRLNQPQHF.

For this clone: The likely explanation is a read error, given a far larger clone one base away. V is TRBV28 and J is TRBJ2-7; D gene uncertain. The germline V gene encodes CDR1 MDHEN and CDR2 SYDVKM. This CDR3 contains 15 residues. V was cut by 6 bases and J by 10 bases, with 25 bases left in between. As DNA, the CDR3 is TGTGCCAGCAGCACGGGCCCGTTCACGGTTTCGGACCAGTACTTC. Its protein is CASSTGPFTVSDQYF.

V and J are TRBV12-5 and TRBJ1-1, with D unclear. V lost 3 bases to trimming and J lost 7 bases, with 12 bases between them. The germline gives CDR1 LGHNT, CDR2 FRNRAP. CDR3 size: 13 residues. CDR3 protein: CASGLRPGSEAFF. CDR3 DNA sequence: TGTGCTAGTGGTTTACGTCCCGGGAGTGAAGCTTTCTTT.

Details on this clone: This likely stems from a read error, as it lies one base from a far larger clone. Other DNA sequences within the sample encode an identical CDR3. The chain employs TRBV28 and TRBJ1-3; 8 nucleotides match TRBD1. The CDR3 totals 15 residues. Germline loops: CDR1 MDHEN, CDR2 SYDVKM. After removal of 8 bases from V and 4 bases from J, the junction contained 10 bases not matched to a gene. CDR3 sequence: CASLPQGAAGNTIYF. The CDR3 region has the DNA TGTGCCAGCCTGCCCCAGGGGGCGGCAGGAAACACCATATATTTT.

Of note for this clone: A read error likely explains this, since a far larger clone differs by one base. V gene TRBV27 combines with J gene TRBJ1-5, with 7 bases lining up with TRBD1. CDR1 and CDR2 from the germline V gene are MNHEY and SMNVEV (reference sequence). The CDR3 covers 14 residues. The CDR3 DNA reads TGTGTCAGCAGAGTCAGGGGGGAAGGTCAGCCCCAGCATTTT. This codes for CVSRVRGEGQPQHF.

This chain joins TRBV1 and TRBJ1-4. TRBV1 corresponds to a pseudogene. The CDR3 runs 14 residues. Here the CDR3 reads CTSSQVRRDEKLFF. CDR3 DNA sequence: TGCACCAGCAGCCAAGTTAGAAGGGATGAAAAACTGTTTTTT.

This chain uses TRBV9 with TRBJ2-7; D possibly uses TRBD1 or TRBD2 (5 bases each). Germline-derived CDR1 and CDR2 are SGDLS and YYNGEE. CDR3 length: 16 residues. Deletions cut 0 bases from V and 3 bases from J, with 16 bases between. The DNA for the CDR3 is TGTGCCAGCAGCGTAGGAGTTATAGGGGCGGGCTACGAGCAGTACTTC. It is translated as CASSVGVIGAGYEQYF.

This clone was seen a single time. CDR3 residues: CASSQDLNRVEQFF. The CDR3 DNA is TGTGCCAGCAGCCAAGATCTCAACAGGGTTGAGCAGTTCTTC. The chain recombines TRBV14 with TRBJ2-1; a weak D match, TRBD1 (6 bases). The CDR3 runs 14 residues. The germline V gene has CDR1 SGHDN and CDR2 FVKESK. The ends were cut back, 0 bases at V and 9 bases at J, with 12 bases in the middle.

This sequence joins TRBV27 and TRBJ2-5, with 9 bases that match TRBD2. V trimming: 3 bases; J trimming: 5 bases; junction bases outside the gene matches: 4. CDR3 length equals 14 residues. Germline CDR1 is MNHEY and CDR2 is SMNVEV (reference sequence). CDR3 in amino acids: CASSFLAGLETQYF. CDR3 in DNA: TGTGCCAGCAGTTTCCTAGCGGGATTGGAGACCCAGTACTTC.

A remark on this clone: A read error is likely here: a far larger clone is one base away. Other DNA sequences in this sample translate to the same CDR3. The CDR3 spells CASSTDRGATGELFF. CDR3 DNA: TGTGCCAGCAGTACAGACAGGGGCGCAACCGGGGAGCTGTTTTTT. The rearrangement joins TRBV2 to TRBJ2-2, with 8 bases that match TRBD1. The length of the CDR3 is 15 residues. Germline CDR1 reads SNHLY; CDR2 reads FYNNEI. With 5 bases clipped from V and 5 bases from J, the junction kept 7 bases outside the gene matches.

The sample holds one count of this clone. The chain couples TRBV4-1 to TRBJ2-1; D remains ambiguous. The CDR3 runs to 16 residues. Trimming removed 4 bases at V and 0 bases at J, with 13 bases between. Germline values: CDR1 MGHRA, CDR2 YSYEKL. CDR3 coding DNA: TGCGCCAGCAGCCCCAGGTTGGTGATCTCCTACAATGAGCAGTTCTTC. It codes for CASSPRLVISYNEQFF.

The CDR3: CASSPYTRETQYF. DNA of the CDR3: TGTGCCAGCTCACCCTATACGCGGGAGACCCAGTACTTC. The gene calls are TRBV18 and TRBJ2-5; no clear D. CDR1 is KGHSH, CDR2 LQKENI, per germline. Trimming pared 3 bases from V and 5 bases from J, leaving 10 bases between. This CDR3 has 13 amino acids. Full variable domain (missing parts from reference TRBV18 and TRBJ2-5): NAGVMQNPRHLVRRRGQEARLRCSPMKGHSHVYWYRQLPEEGLKFMVYLQKENIIDESGMPKERFSAEFPKEGPSILRIQQVVRGDSAAYFCASSPYTRETQYFGPGTRLLVL.

The rearrangement uses TRBV2 and TRBJ2-7; the D gene is possibly TRBD1 (6 bases). The CDR3 loop spans 13 amino acids. Trimming took off 10 bases at V and 5 bases at J, with 18 bases between the two ends. Germline assignment: CDR1 SNHLY and CDR2 FYNNEI. CDR3 coding DNA: TGTGCCACGTTCAGGGGTCCAAGGGACGAGCAGTACTTC. Its protein is CATFRGPRDEQYF.

Comments on this clone: One base away lies a much larger clone, so this may be a sequencing read error. This CDR3 is also generated by other DNA sequences in the sample. The rearrangement links TRBV19 to TRBJ1-2; D unresolved. CDR1 is LNHDA, CDR2 SQIVND, per germline (reference sequence). The CDR3 contains 17 residues. Trimming took off 9 bases at V and 0 bases at J, with 23 bases between the two ends. In DNA form, the CDR3 reads TGTGCCAGCAGTCCGGCGGCCTCAGGAGCCCCTAACTATGGCTACACCTTC. It encodes CASSPAASGAPNYGYTF.

The chain is built from TRBV5-1 and TRBJ2-1; 7 positions match TRBD2. CDR3 length equals 15 residues. CDR1 and CDR2 (germline): SGHRS, YFSETQ. Trimming cost V 0 bases and J 9 bases; bases outside gene matches: 9. The CDR3 region is CASSLGGTGGPEQFF. The DNA of the CDR3 is TGCGCCAGCAGCTTGGGGGGGACGGGAGGCCCTGAGCAGTTCTTC.

On this clone: This sequence is one base from a far larger clone and is likely a read error. The V and J genes are TRBV18 and TRBJ1-1, with D unresolved. This CDR3 has 16 amino acids. CDR1 and CDR2 from the germline V gene are KGHSH and LQKENI. The CDR3 DNA reads as TGTGCCGGCTCACCAGTGTTAAGGGAGAGGAACACTGAAGCTTTCTTT. Amino acid sequence: CAGSPVLRERNTEAFF.

This clone was observed a handful of times. V usage is TRBV28 and J usage is TRBJ1-5, with no clear D. CDR3 size: 11 residues. The V gene's germline CDR1 is MDHEN and CDR2 SYDVKM. V dropped 5 bases and J dropped 9 bases, with 8 bases sitting between them. DNA for the CDR3: TGTGCCAGCAGTCCCCCCGGGCCCCAGCATTTT. Its translation is CASSPPGPQHF.

The chain uses TRBV15 and TRBJ2-7; D is uncertain. This CDR3 comprises 14 residues. V was pared by 0 bases and J by 7 bases, with 13 bases between. Germline assignment: CDR1 LNHNV and CDR2 YYDKDF (reference sequence). The CDR3 spells CATSRDLASNEQYF. The DNA of the CDR3 is TGTGCCACCAGCAGAGATTTGGCTAGTAATGAGCAGTACTTC.

This clone occurred once. This sequence joins TRBV11-3 and TRBJ2-7; D perhaps matches TRBD2 (5 bases). The CDR3 sequence is 17 residues long. Germline V gene lookup returns CDR1 SGHNT and CDR2 YENEEA. V lost 2 bases and J 0 bases, leaving 17 bases between the germline ends. The CDR3 sequence is CASSLRTGSRSSYEQYF. CDR3 in DNA: TGTGCCAGCAGCTTACGAACGGGGTCCAGGAGCTCCTACGAGCAGTACTTC.

The chain joins TRBV28 to TRBJ2-7; TRBD1 matches 7 bases. This CDR3 has 13 residues. From germline, CDR1 is MDHEN and CDR2 SYDVKM. Trimming cost V 11 bases and J 3 bases; bases outside gene matches: 10. This CDR3 reads CARQQGRHYEQYF. CDR3 nucleotides: TGTGCCCGCCAACAGGGGCGACACTACGAGCAGTACTTC.

This rearrangement joins TRBV10-3 to TRBJ2-7; D uncertain. This CDR3 is 14 amino acids long. Germline CDR1 is ENHRY and CDR2 is SYGVKD. V lost 3 bases and J lost 2, with 11 bases in between. CDR3 bases: TGTGCCATCAGTGAAAGGCCGGCGCCCTACGAGCAGTACTTC. Translation gives CAISERPAPYEQYF.

This chain links TRBV18 with TRBJ1-3; D ambiguous. The CDR3 extends over 14 amino acids. V lost 0 bases, J lost 4 bases, and 7 bases lay in between. The germline V gene encodes CDR1 KGHSH and CDR2 LQKENI. This CDR3 is CASSPPNRGNTIYF. CDR3 bases: TGTGCCAGCTCACCACCTAATCGAGGAAACACCATATATTTT.